This TCR beta chain is drawn from a study of beta chain features in type 1 diabetes. It was one heparinised blood draw, averaging around 110 mL, that each donor gave. The entirety of the isolated RNA underwent reverse transcription, so expressed TCRB transcripts were sequenced. Produced via immunoSEQ multiplex PCR; TCRdb's table is partial and in-frame only. This table has about 340,000 clones, about 13% appearing once. This clone has more than one count but fewer than ten. Its antigen is not known. Findings and limits, study-wide: Type 1 diabetes patients had moderately but significantly shorter TCRB CDR3s in all four CD4+ subsets.

This CDR3 is 11 amino acids long. The germline CDR1 and CDR2 sequences are DFQATT and SNEGSKA (reference sequence). The V end was cut by 4 bases, the J end by 2 bases, with 6 bases between. The sequencing sample was made of naive CD4+ T cells from blood. The receptor was isolated from a woman in her late teens or twenties with type 1 diabetes. The rearrangement uses TRBV20-1 and TRBJ2-7, with D unresolved. This chain's CDR3 is CSAIETYEQYF. DNA of the CDR3: TGCAGTGCTATTGAGACCTACGAGCAGTACTTC.